Reported below is one T cell receptor (beta chain). The antigen remains undetermined. Germline-derived CDR1 and CDR2 are DFQATT and SNEGSKA (reference sequence). The CDR3 is made up of 10 amino acids. The ends were cut back, 0 bases at V and 11 bases at J, with 7 bases in the middle. Template material for amplifying TCR beta CDR3 regions consisted of RNA transcripts. A set of HTBI primers served as the primers for a first-round RT-PCR of the TCR CDR3. TCRdb re-called the multiplex PCR reads through MiXCR, storing one row per CDR3 protein. Seen here are roughly 500,000 distinct CDR3 sequences, 35% to 55% observed once, and the top ten hold under 20%. Patients with uncontrolled infections, other autoimmune diseases, pregnancy or lactation were excluded. Diagnostic decisions used clinical symptoms, serum thyroxine and TRAb, thyroid ultrasound and orbital computed tomography. The data belong to a study of T cells in Graves' hyperthyroidism and ophthalmopathy. Study results and limitations: Most clonotypes expanded in thyroid above 0.001 were likewise present in blood.

V gene TRBV20-1 combines with J gene TRBJ1-1; D gene unclear. This TCR was sampled from an adult woman with Graves' disease, either hyperthyroidism or ophthalmopathy (not recorded which). Specimen: peripheral blood or thyroid tissue (not recorded which). CDR3 coding DNA: TGCAGTGCTAGAGACATCGGGGCTTTCTTT. This translates into CSARDIGAFF.